The rows below give T cell receptor beta chains drawn from one sample of a study of CD8 T cells in Susac syndrome. Each CDR3 protein is one row after TCRdb ran MiXCR on the immunoSEQ multiplex PCR reads. Here the sample spans about 440,000 distinct CDR3 sequences, 85% being singletons. Sequenced input: CD8+ T cells from PBMCs. These receptors were collected from a human donor with multiple sclerosis. Each CDR3 is given with its conserved first and last residue. The D gene is left open where the match is weak. Clone sizes are given selectively: once, few, many, or a class where the clone is expanded.

cdr3_nt: TGTGCCAGCACAGGGGACAGTAATGAAAAACTGTTTTTT
cdr3_aa: CASTGDSNEKLFF
clone_size: NA
j_call: TRBJ1-4
d_call: TRBD1
v_call: TRBV2

cdr3_nt: TGTGCCAGCAGTTTATCGGGGACAGGGGATACTGAAGCTTTCTTT
cdr3_aa: CASSLSGTGDTEAFF
clone_size: few
j_call: TRBJ1-1
d_call: TRBD1
v_call: TRBV12-3/TRBV12-4

cdr3_nt: TGTGCCAGCAGTTTGGGACTAGGCCCCTACAATGAGCAGTTCTTC
cdr3_aa: CASSLGLGPYNEQFF
clone_size: NA
j_call: TRBJ2-1
d_call: TRBD2
v_call: TRBV28

cdr3_nt: TGTGCCAGCAGCGCCGGGACTTCTAGCACAGATACGCAGTATTTT
cdr3_aa: CASSAGTSSTDTQYF
clone_size: few
j_call: TRBJ2-3
d_call: NA
v_call: TRBV7-9

cdr3_nt: TGTGCCAGCAGTTTTGGGGCCCCCGGGGAGCAGTACTTC
cdr3_aa: CASSFGAPGEQYF
clone_size: few
j_call: TRBJ2-7
d_call: NA
v_call: TRBV12-3/TRBV12-4

cdr3_nt: TGCGCCAGCAGCCAAGATGCTAGCGGGGCGAGGTATTTT
cdr3_aa: CASSQDASGARYF
clone_size: NA
j_call: TRBJ2-3
d_call: TRBD2
v_call: TRBV4-1

cdr3_nt: TGTGCCAGCAGTTTCGGACAGGGCTCTGGCTACACCTTC
cdr3_aa: CASSFGQGSGYTF
clone_size: NA
j_call: TRBJ1-2
d_call: TRBD1
v_call: TRBV27

cdr3_nt: TGCAGCGTTGATTCTCCCCCCGACAGGGGGCGTGGTGGTGGCTACACCTTC
cdr3_aa: CSVDSPPDRGRGGGYTF
clone_size: NA
j_call: TRBJ1-2
d_call: TRBD1
v_call: TRBV29-1

cdr3_nt: TGTGCCAGCGAATCGGGACGGGCGAACACTGAAGCTTTCTTT
cdr3_aa: CASESGRANTEAFF
clone_size: NA
j_call: TRBJ1-1
d_call: NA
v_call: TRBV7-2

cdr3_nt: TGCAGTGCTCCCGGACAGGGGTTCTCCTACGAGCAGTACTTC
cdr3_aa: CSAPGQGFSYEQYF
clone_size: NA
j_call: TRBJ2-7
d_call: TRBD1
v_call: TRBV20-1

cdr3_nt: TGTGCCAGCTCACAGGGGGCGCGAGGGACTGAAGCTTTCTTT
cdr3_aa: CASSQGARGTEAFF
clone_size: NA
j_call: TRBJ1-1
d_call: TRBD1
v_call: TRBV27

cdr3_nt: TGTGCCAGCAGCTTAGTGACGGGACCCATGAACACTGAAGCTTTCTTT
cdr3_aa: CASSLVTGPMNTEAFF
clone_size: NA
j_call: TRBJ1-1
d_call: NA
v_call: TRBV7-8

cdr3_nt: TGCGCCAGCAGCTGGCTCCAGGGGGCGGCCGGGGCCAACGTCCTGACTTTC
cdr3_aa: CASSWLQGAAGANVLTF
clone_size: NA
j_call: TRBJ2-6
d_call: TRBD1
v_call: TRBV5-1

cdr3_nt: TGTGCCAGCAGTGCAGCGGGGGCGCTCACTGAAGCTTTCTTT
cdr3_aa: CASSAAGALTEAFF
clone_size: few
j_call: TRBJ1-1
d_call: NA
v_call: TRBV6-1

cdr3_nt: TGTGCCAGCAGCCAACGAGGACAGTCTTTCTATGGCTACACCTTC
cdr3_aa: CASSQRGQSFYGYTF
clone_size: NA
j_call: TRBJ1-2
d_call: NA
v_call: TRBV5-4

cdr3_nt: TGTGCCAGCAGTTACGGGACAGATGTAACTGAAGCTTTCTTT
cdr3_aa: CASSYGTDVTEAFF
clone_size: NA
j_call: TRBJ1-1
d_call: TRBD1
v_call: TRBV6-5

cdr3_nt: TGTGCCAGCAGCTCATATTCATCAGGGCTTGGCGGCTACACCTTC
cdr3_aa: CASSSYSSGLGGYTF
clone_size: NA
j_call: TRBJ1-2
d_call: NA
v_call: TRBV11-2

cdr3_nt: TGTGCCAGCATTGGGACTAGCGGGAGTATCGACACCGGGGAGCTGTTTTTT
cdr3_aa: CASIGTSGSIDTGELFF
clone_size: NA
j_call: TRBJ2-2
d_call: TRBD2
v_call: TRBV2

cdr3_nt: TGTGCCAGCAGAGAGGGCCCTCTGGGAATCTATGGCTACACCTTC
cdr3_aa: CASREGPLGIYGYTF
clone_size: NA
j_call: TRBJ1-2
d_call: NA
v_call: TRBV6-4

cdr3_nt: TGTGCCTGGACGGGGGGGCTGAACTCTGGCTACACCTTC
cdr3_aa: CAWTGGLNSGYTF
clone_size: NA
j_call: TRBJ1-2
d_call: NA
v_call: TRBV30

cdr3_nt: TGTGCCACTACCCCCGGGGGATGGTACGAGCAGTACTTC
cdr3_aa: CATTPGGWYEQYF
clone_size: NA
j_call: TRBJ2-7
d_call: NA
v_call: TRBV6-5

cdr3_nt: TGCAGCGTTGAAGGATGGCTCTCGCTCGATACGCAGTATTTT
cdr3_aa: CSVEGWLSLDTQYF
clone_size: NA
j_call: TRBJ2-3
d_call: NA
v_call: TRBV29-1

cdr3_nt: TGCGCCAGCAGTGACGGGACCTGGCAGTACTTC
cdr3_aa: CASSDGTWQYF
clone_size: NA
j_call: TRBJ2-7
d_call: NA
v_call: TRBV10-1

cdr3_nt: TGTGCTAGTGGTTTTCACAGGGGGCTAGTCAACACTGAAGCTTTCTTT
cdr3_aa: CASGFHRGLVNTEAFF
clone_size: NA
j_call: TRBJ1-1
d_call: TRBD1
v_call: TRBV12-5

cdr3_nt: TGCAGTGCTAGAGATCTAAGCGGGAGGGCGCCAGATACGCAGTATTTT
cdr3_aa: CSARDLSGRAPDTQYF
clone_size: NA
j_call: TRBJ2-3
d_call: TRBD2
v_call: TRBV20-1

cdr3_nt: TGCGCCAGCAGCCCAGGGGGGGGGTGGCCTGAAGCTTTCTTT
cdr3_aa: CASSPGGGWPEAFF
clone_size: NA
j_call: TRBJ1-1
d_call: TRBD1
v_call: TRBV4-1

cdr3_nt: TGTGCCAGCAGCCAAGTAAAAGGGCTGGTGGGACACCCCTACGAGCAGTACTTC
cdr3_aa: CASSQVKGLVGHPYEQYF
clone_size: NA
j_call: TRBJ2-7
d_call: NA
v_call: TRBV3-1